This T cell receptor (beta chain) was sequenced during a study of T cells after yellow fever vaccination. Overall study results and limits: A faster peak, day 5 versus 15, was reached by the weaker secondary response. There was a possibility that FACS-sorted repertoires contained abundant clonotypes contaminating from the bulk population. Booster sampling recovered most clones from primary vaccination (96% CD4, roughly 90% CD8).

Comment on this clonotype: What it binds is not known.

5'RACE template switching produced TCR cDNA carrying a universal primer site and UMIs. Via MiXCR, TCRdb re-called the 5' RACE reads, giving one row per CDR3 protein. The profile covers about 580,000 distinct CDR3 sequences, with about 15% appearing a single time and roughly 17% taken by the ten largest. The junction had 7 bases not matched to a gene; V was cut back by 2 bases and J by 3 bases. This CDR3 has 16 amino acids. CDR1 is SGHVS and CDR2 is FQNEAQ in the germline V gene. The sample consisted of PBMCs, taken about 5 days after the first yellow fever vaccination. V is TRBV7-8 and J is TRBJ2-1; 7 bases match TRBD1. This clonotype originated in a man between 18 and 29 years old who received the YFV17D yellow fever vaccine. The CDR3 loop reads CASSLPKTGIYNEQFF. CDR3 nucleotides: TGTGCCAGCAGCTTACCTAAGACAGGGATCTACAATGAGCAGTTCTTC.